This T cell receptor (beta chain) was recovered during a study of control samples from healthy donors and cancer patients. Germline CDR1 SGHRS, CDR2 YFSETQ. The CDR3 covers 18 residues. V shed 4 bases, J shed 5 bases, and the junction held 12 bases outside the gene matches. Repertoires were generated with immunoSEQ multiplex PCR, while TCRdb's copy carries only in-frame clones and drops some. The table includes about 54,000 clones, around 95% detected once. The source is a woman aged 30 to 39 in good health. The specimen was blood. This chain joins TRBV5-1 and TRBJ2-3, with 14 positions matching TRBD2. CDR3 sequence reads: CASSPFYGLAGGRDTQYF. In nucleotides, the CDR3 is TGCGCCAGCAGCCCGTTCTACGGACTAGCGGGAGGAAGAGATACGCAGTATTTT.